One sample yielded the 28 T cell receptor beta chains listed below, sequenced in a study of shared clonotypes between healthy human individuals. Clones were read by immunoSEQ multiplex PCR, and TCRdb kept only the in-frame ones, dropping some. This table has hundreds of thousands of clones, about two thirds appearing once. Sample: memory CD4+ T cells sorted from blood. Subset here: CD45RA-negative fraction. The source of these receptors is a woman younger than 45 in good health.

The rearrangement links TRBV28 to TRBJ1-5, with 9 bases lining up with TRBD1. With V trimmed by 4 bases and J by 7 bases, 14 bases remained unmatched. Germline CDR1 reads MDHEN; CDR2 reads SYDVKM. The CDR3 totals 17 residues. CDR3 sequence (DNA): TGTGCCAGCAGTTCCATACAGGGACAGGGTCGAGCGCAGCCCCAGCATTTT. It specifies CASSSIQGQGRAQPQHF.

CDR3 amino acids: CASGLGYSNQPQHF. In DNA form, the CDR3 reads TGTGCTAGTGGTTTGGGTTATAGCAATCAGCCCCAGCATTTT. V gene TRBV12-5 combines with J gene TRBJ1-5, with no clear D. Trimming removed 1 base from V and 0 bases from J, with 4 bases in between. The germline CDR1 and CDR2 sequences are LGHNT and FRNRAP. CDR3 size: 14 residues.

A few counts support this clone. Within the sample, other DNA sequences also encode this same CDR3. The V call is TRBV5-1, the J call TRBJ2-1; weak D call: TRBD1 (6 bases). Germline V gives CDR1 SGHRS, CDR2 YFSETQ. This CDR3 spans 15 amino acids. The V gene lost 4 bases and the J gene lost 0 bases, with 11 bases spanning the gap. CDR3: CASSRDTLSYNEQFF. CDR3 in DNA: TGCGCCAGCAGCCGGGACACCCTCTCCTACAATGAGCAGTTCTTC.

The gene calls are TRBV5-1 and TRBJ2-3, with 9 bases that match TRBD2. The CDR3 spans 18 residues. Trimming removed 1 base from V and 3 bases from J; junction bases left unmatched: 12. Germline CDR1 and CDR2: SGHRS and YFSETQ. CDR3 bases: TGCGCCAGCAGCTTGACGTCGGCTAGCGGGACGCAGACAGATACGCAGTATTTT. Its protein product is CASSLTSASGTQTDTQYF.

This clone was seen more than once but under ten times. The chain joins TRBV21-1 to TRBJ1-5; no check of the table's D call, TRBD1, against the DNA was made. TRBV21-1 is a pseudogene locus. The CDR3 covers 14 residues. Here the CDR3 DNA reads TGTGCCAGCAGCAACAGGCGTTTGGGTCAGCCCCAGCATTTT. It codes for CASSNRRLGQPQHF.

The CDR3 loop is CASSLLSGRPHEQYF. The CDR3 coding sequence is TGTGCCAGCAGCCTACTTAGCGGGAGGCCCCACGAGCAGTACTTC. J is TRBJ2-7 and V is TRBV7-2, with 10 bases that match TRBD2. CDR1 is SGHTA, CDR2 FQGNSA, per germline. The CDR3 length is 15 residues. V lost 5 bases to trimming and J lost 5 bases; unmatched junction nucleotides: 9. Drawing the rest from reference TRBV7-2 and TRBJ2-7, the complete variable domain is GAGVSQSPSNKVTEKGKDVELRCDPISGHTALYWYRQSLGQGLEFLIYFQGNSAPDKSGLPSDRFSAERTGGSVSTLTIQRTQQEDSAVYLCASSLLSGRPHEQYFGPGTRLTVT.

The chain combines TRBV19 with TRBJ2-5; a weak D match, TRBD1 (6 bases). The CDR3 runs to 16 residues. From germline, CDR1 is LNHDA and CDR2 SQIVND (reference sequence). V was trimmed by 0 bases and J by 1 base, leaving 12 bases between them. Here the CDR3 reads CASSIDLGRGQETQYF. In nucleotides, the CDR3 is TGTGCCAGTAGTATAGATCTAGGCAGGGGCCAAGAGACCCAGTACTTC.

The chain carries TRBV7-9 and TRBJ2-7, with 9 bases that match TRBD2. Germline CDR1 is SEHNR and CDR2 is FQNEAQ (reference sequence). The CDR3 spans 15 residues. Germline trimming cut 1 base from V and 6 bases from J; bases unmatched to any gene: 7. The CDR3, as DNA: TGTGCCAGCAGCTTAGGGGGTAGCGGGAGCTTCGAGCAGTACTTC. As protein: CASSLGGSGSFEQYF.

About this clone: Mismatch with germline at one junction end may stem from a read error. In DNA form, the CDR3 reads TGTGCCACCAGTTTAATATCGGCGAACACCGGGGAGCTGTTTTTT. Residues: CATSLISANTGELFF. The chain links TRBV2 to TRBJ2-2; no clear D. Germline V lookup: CDR1 SNHLY, CDR2 FYNNEI. The CDR3 has 15 amino acids.

CDR3 loop: CASSPAGYGDYGYTF. DNA for the CDR3: TGTGCCAGCTCACCAGCGGGGTATGGAGACTATGGCTACACCTTC. The chain recombines TRBV18 with TRBJ1-2; no clear D. Germline CDR1 and CDR2: KGHSH and LQKENI. Trimming left V 2 bases short and J 3 bases short, with 13 bases between. This CDR3 contains 15 residues.

This clone was recorded a few times. The gene calls are TRBV7-6 and TRBJ2-1, with D perhaps matching TRBD1 (5 bases). Deletions cut 3 bases from V and 5 bases from J, with 8 bases between. The CDR3 is 13 amino acids. Germline assignment: CDR1 SGHVS and CDR2 FNYEAQ. The CDR3 protein is CASSFLQDNEQFF. The CDR3 nucleotides read TGTGCCAGCAGCTTCTTACAGGACAATGAGCAGTTCTTC.

This clone was picked up one time. This chain joins TRBV7-9 and TRBJ2-7, with D hard to call. Trimming cost V 7 bases and J 0 bases, with 7 bases left between them. Germline V gene lookup returns CDR1 SEHNR and CDR2 FQNEAQ (reference sequence). This CDR3 comprises 12 residues. The DNA for the CDR3 is TGTGCCAGCACCCCCAACTCCTACGAGCAGTACTTC. Encoded protein: CASTPNSYEQYF.

This clone was seen more than once but under ten times. The rearrangement uses TRBV5-1 and TRBJ2-3; possible D gene TRBD2, 5 bases. Germline CDR1 and CDR2: SGHRS and YFSETQ. V was pared by 0 bases and J by 6 bases, with 11 bases between. This CDR3 contains 14 residues. The CDR3 region is CASSLASGVDTQYF. DNA of the CDR3: TGCGCCAGCAGCTTGGCCAGCGGCGTGGATACGCAGTATTTT.

Details on this clone: The junction differs from germline at one of its ends, possibly a read error. The chain joins TRBV7-3 to TRBJ2-5; perhaps TRBD1 as D (5 bases). The CDR3 contains 15 residues. Germline CDR1 is SGHTA and CDR2 is FQGTGA. For the CDR3, the DNA is TGTGCCAGCAGCGTAACAGGCCACCCTGGGGAGACCCAGTACTTC. Its protein product is CASSVTGHPGETQYF.

This clone was seen a few times. The chain uses TRBV30 and TRBJ2-1; D is perhaps TRBD1 or TRBD2 (5 bases each). The CDR3 spans 13 residues. V was trimmed by 5 bases and J by 4 bases, leaving 12 bases between them. Per germline, CDR1 GTSNPN and CDR2 SVGIG (reference sequence). As DNA, the CDR3 is TGTGCCTGGGAACTTGGGGGTTACAATGAGCAGTTCTTC. Protein sequence: CAWELGGYNEQFF.

This chain joins TRBV10-3 and TRBJ2-3; maybe TRBD1 (5 bases). V was clipped by 6 bases and J by 4 bases, with 14 bases between them. The CDR3 sequence is 14 residues long. Germline V lookup: CDR1 ENHRY, CDR2 SYGVKD. CDR3 DNA sequence: TGTGCCATCAGGCCTACCACAGGTTCAGATACGCAGTATTTT. Protein sequence: CAIRPTTGSDTQYF.

The rearrangement joins TRBV6-1 to TRBJ1-2; 9 nucleotides agree with TRBD1. This CDR3 is built from 14 residues. The ends lost 5 bases at V and 4 bases at J; junction bases unmatched: 5. Germline V gene data show CDR1 as MNHNS and CDR2 as SASEGT. The CDR3 loop is CASSRGQGIYGYTF. DNA of the CDR3: TGTGCCAGCAGTAGAGGACAGGGGATCTATGGCTACACCTTC.

V usage is TRBV14 and J usage is TRBJ2-7; D not certain. Germline assignment: CDR1 SGHDN and CDR2 FVKESK. The CDR3 is made up of 17 amino acids. With 4 bases removed from V and 3 bases from J, the gap between germline ends came to 22 bases. Here the CDR3 reads CASSLRSDQLVIYEQYF. In nucleotides, the CDR3 is TGTGCCAGCAGCCTGAGGTCCGACCAACTGGTGATCTACGAGCAGTACTTC.

The gene calls are TRBV19 and TRBJ1-5; the match to TRBD1 covers 7 bases. The CDR3 is 16 residues long. J was trimmed by 7 bases and V by 4 bases; bases with no gene match: 13. Per the germline V gene, CDR1 is LNHDA and CDR2 is SQIVND (reference sequence). The CDR3 loop reads CASSRDRDSSSQPQHF. The CDR3 bases are TGTGCCAGTAGTAGAGACAGGGATAGCAGTAGCCAGCCCCAGCATTTT.

The chain has TRBV11-3 and TRBJ2-1; TRBD1 agrees at 10 bases. The CDR3 runs 14 residues. Germline lookup yields CDR1 SGHNT and CDR2 YENEEA. The trim removed 4 bases at V and 8 bases at J, leaving 5 bases unmatched. The CDR3 sequence is CASSSRQGAHEQFF. The CDR3 DNA reads as TGTGCCAGCAGCTCCCGACAGGGGGCTCATGAGCAGTTCTTC.

This clone was counted ten times or more. The V and J genes are TRBV7-3 and TRBJ2-1; tentative D call: TRBD1 (5 bases). The germline V and J ends were trimmed by 5 bases and 5 bases, with 16 bases remaining between them. The CDR3 consists of 15 residues. Germline values: CDR1 SGHTA, CDR2 FQGTGA. CDR3 sequence reads: CASSLRAGSHNEQFF. Here the CDR3 DNA reads TGTGCCAGCAGCCTCAGGGCAGGATCCCACAATGAGCAGTTCTTC.

The J gene is TRBJ2-7, the V gene TRBV28; D is perhaps TRBD1 or TRBD2 (5 bases each). Trimming left V 9 bases short and J 6 bases short, with 18 bases between. CDR3 length: 13 residues. Germline V gene data show CDR1 as MDHEN and CDR2 as SYDVKM. CDR3 sequence reads: CASSGDGVLEQYF. In DNA form, the CDR3 reads TGTGCCAGTTCCGGGGACGGAGTTCTCGAGCAGTACTTC. The whole variable domain, remainder taken from reference TRBV28 and TRBJ2-7, is DVKVTQSSRYLVKRTGEKVFLECVQDMDHENMFWYRQDPGLGLRLIYFSYDVKMKEKGDIPEGYSVSREKKERFSLILESASTNQTSMYLCASSGDGVLEQYFGPGTRLTVT.

V usage is TRBV5-6 and J usage is TRBJ2-4; TRBD2 matches 13 bases. CDR1 and CDR2 (germline): SGHDT, YYEEEE. V lost 3 bases to trimming and J lost 14 bases; unmatched junction nucleotides: 2. CDR3 length equals 12 residues. The CDR3 bases are TGTGCCAGCAGCTCAGGACTAGCGGGAGAGTACTTC. Translation gives CASSSGLAGEYF.

Details on this clone: Additional DNA sequences in this sample encode the identical CDR3. The chain carries TRBV11-2 and TRBJ1-5; D is uncertain. Per germline, CDR1 SGHAT and CDR2 FQNNGV. The CDR3 contains 13 residues. The V and J ends lost 3 bases and 5 bases respectively, with 8 bases between them. CDR3 DNA sequence: TGTGCCAGCAGCTTTTCGGAAGATCAGCCCCAGCATTTT. This encodes CASSFSEDQPQHF.

The chain uses TRBV5-1 and TRBJ2-5, with 7 bases that match TRBD2. V was clipped by 4 bases and J by 0 bases; unmatched bases: 6. Germline V CDR1 and CDR2: SGHRS, YFSETQ. The length of the CDR3 is 15 residues. This chain's CDR3 is CASSSMLADQETQYF. The CDR3 nucleotides are TGCGCCAGCAGCAGCATGCTAGCGGACCAAGAGACCCAGTACTTC.

This chain links TRBV21-1 with TRBJ2-3; TRBD2 is taken as the D call from the table, unchecked against the DNA. TRBV21-1 is flagged as a pseudogene. The length of the CDR3 is 15 residues. CDR3 in amino acids: CASGPSGRDTDTQYF. Here the CDR3 DNA reads TGTGCCAGCGGGCCTAGCGGGAGGGATACAGATACGCAGTATTTT.

The chain recombines TRBV11-2 with TRBJ2-1; D not certain. CDR3 length equals 14 residues. Trimming removed 4 bases from V and 3 bases from J, with 10 bases in between. Germline loops: CDR1 SGHAT, CDR2 FQNNGV. CDR3 residues: CASSWRQSYNEQFF. CDR3 nucleotides: TGTGCCAGCAGCTGGCGACAAAGCTACAATGAGCAGTTCTTC.

This chain links TRBV27 with TRBJ2-7; D possibly matches TRBD1 or TRBD2 (5 bases each). The V gene's germline CDR1 is MNHEY and CDR2 SMNVEV (reference sequence). V lost 3 bases to trimming and J lost 2 bases, with 14 bases between them. The CDR3 is made up of 15 amino acids. The CDR3 sequence: CASSLFGDPTYEQYF. DNA of the CDR3: TGTGCCAGCAGTTTGTTCGGGGACCCTACCTACGAGCAGTACTTC.